The text below deals with one TCR beta chain. An end of the junction does not agree with germline; a read error may underlie this. The sample belongs to a study of shared clonotypes between healthy human individuals. Produced via immunoSEQ multiplex PCR; TCRdb's table is partial and in-frame only. The sample has over 800,000 clones; 80% to 95% are singletons. CD45RO negativity and positive selection for CCR7 defined naive CD8 cells, a population that excluded terminally differentiated effector memory CD45RA+ cells. Germline V gene data show CDR1 as SGHVS and CDR2 as FNYEAQ. The CDR3 extends over 15 amino acids.

This receptor was identified in a man aged 30 to 39 in good health. The rearrangement uses TRBV7-6 and TRBJ2-2; 7 bases are shared with TRBD2. Specimen: naive CD8+ T cells sorted from blood. In DNA form, the CDR3 reads TGTGCCAGCAGCCTAGCGGATCCGAACACCGGGGAGCTGTTTTTT. Residues: CASSLADPNTGELFF.